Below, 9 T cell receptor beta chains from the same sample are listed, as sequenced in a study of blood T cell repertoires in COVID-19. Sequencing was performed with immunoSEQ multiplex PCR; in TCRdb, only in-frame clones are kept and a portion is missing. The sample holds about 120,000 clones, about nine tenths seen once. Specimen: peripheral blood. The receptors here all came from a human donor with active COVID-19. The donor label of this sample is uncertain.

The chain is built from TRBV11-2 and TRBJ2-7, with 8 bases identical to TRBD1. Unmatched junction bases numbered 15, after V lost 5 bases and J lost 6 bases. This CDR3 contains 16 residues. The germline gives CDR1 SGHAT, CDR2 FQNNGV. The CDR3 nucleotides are TGTGCCAGCAGCCGAACCGGGACAGGTCGTCCCTTCGAGCAGTACTTC. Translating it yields CASSRTGTGRPFEQYF.

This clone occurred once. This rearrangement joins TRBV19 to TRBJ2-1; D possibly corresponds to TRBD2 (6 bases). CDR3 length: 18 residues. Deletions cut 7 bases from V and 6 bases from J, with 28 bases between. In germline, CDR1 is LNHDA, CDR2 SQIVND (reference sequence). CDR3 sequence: CASMRDLARGGRSNEQFF. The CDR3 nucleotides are TGTGCCAGTATGAGGGATTTGGCGCGGGGAGGCCGGAGCAATGAGCAGTTCTTC.

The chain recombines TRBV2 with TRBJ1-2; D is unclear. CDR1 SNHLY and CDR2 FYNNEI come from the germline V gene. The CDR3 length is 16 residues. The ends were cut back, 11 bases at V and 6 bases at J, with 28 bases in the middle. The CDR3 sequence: CAGLFIRGLANDGYTF. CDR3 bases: TGTGCCGGATTATTTATCCGGGGTCTGGCCAACGATGGCTACACCTTC.

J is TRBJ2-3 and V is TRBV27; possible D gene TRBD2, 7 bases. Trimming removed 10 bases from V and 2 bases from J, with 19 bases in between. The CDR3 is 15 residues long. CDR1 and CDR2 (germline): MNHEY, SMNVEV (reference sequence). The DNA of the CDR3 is TGTGCCACCCAAACCGGGGGGCCAACCACAGATACGCAGTATTTT. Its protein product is CATQTGGPTTDTQYF.

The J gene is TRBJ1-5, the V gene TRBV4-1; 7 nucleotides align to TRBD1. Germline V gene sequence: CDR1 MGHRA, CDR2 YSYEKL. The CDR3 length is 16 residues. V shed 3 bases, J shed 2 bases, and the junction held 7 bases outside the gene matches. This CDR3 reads CASSHQTGDGNQPQHF. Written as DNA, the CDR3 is TGCGCCAGCAGCCACCAAACAGGGGACGGCAATCAGCCCCAGCATTTT.

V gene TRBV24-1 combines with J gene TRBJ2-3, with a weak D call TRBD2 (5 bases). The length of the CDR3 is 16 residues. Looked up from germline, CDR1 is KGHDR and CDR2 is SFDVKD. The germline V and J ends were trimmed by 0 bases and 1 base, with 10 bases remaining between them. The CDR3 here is CATSDLDFGGTDTQYF. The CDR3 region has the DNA TGTGCCACCAGTGATTTGGATTTCGGGGGCACAGATACGCAGTATTTT.

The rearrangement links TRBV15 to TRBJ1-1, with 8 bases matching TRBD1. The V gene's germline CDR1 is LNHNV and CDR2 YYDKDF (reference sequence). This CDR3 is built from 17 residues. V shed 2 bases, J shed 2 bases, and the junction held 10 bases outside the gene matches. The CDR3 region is CATSRYPRTGLNTEAFF. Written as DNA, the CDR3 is TGTGCCACCAGCAGATACCCGCGGACAGGGCTTAACACTGAAGCTTTCTTT.

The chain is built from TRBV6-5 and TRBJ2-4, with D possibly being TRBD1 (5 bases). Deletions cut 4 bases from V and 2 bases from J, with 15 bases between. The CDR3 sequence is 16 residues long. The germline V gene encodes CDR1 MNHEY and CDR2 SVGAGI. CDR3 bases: TGTGCCAGCAGTTCCGTAAAGGGGTGGCCCAAAAACATTCAGTACTTC. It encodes CASSSVKGWPKNIQYF.

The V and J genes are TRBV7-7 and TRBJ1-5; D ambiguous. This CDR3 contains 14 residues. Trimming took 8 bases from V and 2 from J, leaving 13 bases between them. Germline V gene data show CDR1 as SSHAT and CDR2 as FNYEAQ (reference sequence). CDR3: CASFLREGNQPQHF. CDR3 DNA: TGTGCCAGCTTCCTGAGGGAGGGCAATCAGCCCCAGCATTTT.